At least ten counts were recorded for the clone carrying this T cell receptor (beta chain). The target antigen is unknown. Trimming left V 1 base short and J 0 bases short, with 9 bases between. This CDR3 has 15 amino acids. CDR1 is DFQATT, CDR2 SNEGSKA, per germline (reference sequence). Each CDR3 protein is one row after TCRdb ran MiXCR on the 5' RACE reads. Here the sample spans over 300,000 distinct CDR3 sequences, approximately 4% being singletons. These data are taken from a study of T cells after yellow fever vaccination. Broader study findings: Clones that expanded after primary vaccination mostly reappeared after the booster (roughly 96% CD4, roughly 87% CD8). Peaking faster, on day 5 versus 15, the secondary response was nonetheless weaker. Abundant bulk-derived clonotypes could contaminate FACS-sorted repertoires.

The V call is TRBV20-1, the J call TRBJ2-2; either TRBD1 or TRBD2 may fit D (5 bases each). This receptor was obtained from a man younger than 30 who received the YFV17D yellow fever vaccine. Here the sequenced sample was PBMCs, taken 5 days after the yellow fever booster vaccination. The CDR3 loop is CSARAGASNTGELFF. For the CDR3, the DNA is TGCAGTGCTAGAGCCGGGGCATCGAACACCGGGGAGCTGTTTTTT.